The 19 T cell receptor beta chains presented below share a single source sample, sequenced in a study of cytomegalovirus exposure and HLA in healthy donors. The PCR employed 60 Vbeta primers together with 13 Jbeta primers. Clones were read by immunoSEQ multiplex PCR, and TCRdb kept only the in-frame ones, dropping some. The sample yields about 150,000 clones, about 68% seen once. The sequencing input was PBMCs. The receptors come from a human donor in good health.

A few counts support this clone. This rearrangement joins TRBV4-1 to TRBJ1-5; D is ambiguous. CDR1 MGHRA and CDR2 YSYEKL come from the germline V gene. V was clipped by 0 bases and J by 2 bases, with 14 bases between them. The CDR3 has 17 amino acids. The CDR3 bases are TGCGCCAGCAGCCAAGATGAAAGGGCAGCGGGCAATCAGCCCCAGCATTTT. As protein: CASSQDERAAGNQPQHF.

The chain combines TRBV7-8 with TRBJ2-3, with 14 bases matching TRBD2. In germline, CDR1 is SGHVS, CDR2 FQNEAQ. V lost 1 base, J lost 0 bases, and 12 bases stayed unmatched. This CDR3 comprises 21 residues. The DNA for the CDR3 is TGTGCCAGCAGCTTAGAGGTGTTGGCGGGACTAGCGGGAGAAAGCACAGATACGCAGTATTTT. This codes for CASSLEVLAGLAGESTDTQYF.

The chain employs TRBV27 and TRBJ1-2; D is perhaps TRBD1 (5 bases). This CDR3 is built from 13 residues. Trimming stripped 6 bases from V and 5 bases from J, with 13 bases between. Germline loops: CDR1 MNHEY, CDR2 SMNVEV (reference sequence). The CDR3 sequence is CASSPRDEYGYTF. DNA of the CDR3: TGTGCCAGCAGCCCCAGGGATGAATATGGCTACACCTTC.

This clone has more than one count but fewer than ten. This chain connects TRBV15 to TRBJ2-2; weak D call: TRBD1 (5 bases). Germline assignment: CDR1 LNHNV and CDR2 YYDKDF (reference sequence). The CDR3 runs 15 residues. V was clipped by 1 base and J by 4 bases, with 10 bases between them. The CDR3 spells CATSRARTSTGELFF. The CDR3 DNA follows: TGTGCCACCAGCAGAGCGAGGACATCCACCGGGGAGCTGTTTTTT. Full variable domain (rest looked up from reference TRBV15 and TRBJ2-2): DAMVIQNPRYQVTQFGKPVTLSCSQTLNHNVMYWYQQKSSQAPKLLFHYYDKDFNNEADTPDNFQSRRPNTSFCFLDIRSPGLGDTAMYLCATSRARTSTGELFFGEGSRLTVL.

This clone has only a few counts. The chain carries TRBV28 and TRBJ1-3; no firm D call. Germline V gene lookup returns CDR1 MDHEN and CDR2 SYDVKM. The CDR3 has 15 amino acids. V lost 5 bases to trimming and J lost 3 bases, with 14 bases between them. CDR3 residues: CASSPQRRVGNTIYF. CDR3 sequence (DNA): TGTGCCAGCAGTCCCCAGAGGAGGGTTGGAAACACCATATATTTT. Together with reference TRBV28 and TRBJ1-3, the CDR3 gives the full variable domain: DVKVTQSSRYLVKRTGEKVFLECVQDMDHENMFWYRQDPGLGLRLIYFSYDVKMKEKGDIPEGYSVSREKKERFSLILESASTNQTSMYLCASSPQRRVGNTIYFGEGSWLTVV.

This chain joins TRBV28 and TRBJ2-3, with 14 bases fitting TRBD2. Trimming removed 5 bases from V and 5 bases from J; junction bases left unmatched: 9. This CDR3 spans 17 amino acids. Germline assignment: CDR1 MDHEN and CDR2 SYDVKM. CDR3 sequence reads: CASSEGLAGGGGDTQYF. The CDR3 DNA is TGTGCCAGCAGTGAAGGACTAGCGGGAGGAGGGGGAGATACGCAGTATTTT.

DNA of the CDR3: TGTGCCAGCAGTGGACAGGGGGCGGCCGGGGAGCTGTTTTTT. It yields the protein CASSGQGAAGELFF. J is TRBJ2-2 and V is TRBV7-3, with 11 positions matching TRBD1. Germline CDR1 SGHTA, CDR2 FQGTGA. Trimming took 6 bases from V and 6 from J; bases not matched to a gene: 3. The CDR3 runs to 14 residues.

The chain recombines TRBV11-2 with TRBJ2-1; 11 nucleotides align to TRBD2. This CDR3 region has 16 residues. The germline V gene encodes CDR1 SGHAT and CDR2 FQNNGV. J lost 4 bases, V lost 4 bases, and 6 bases had no gene match. This CDR3 is CASSSLTSGTYNEQFF. The CDR3 DNA follows: TGTGCCAGCAGCTCCCTGACTAGCGGGACGTACAATGAGCAGTTCTTC.

The J gene is TRBJ2-1, the V gene TRBV28, with D perhaps TRBD1 (5 bases). The V gene's germline CDR1 is MDHEN and CDR2 SYDVKM. The CDR3 has 15 amino acids. V was trimmed by 7 bases and J by 8 bases, leaving 21 bases between them. CDR3 region: CASTKGLVQIDEQFF. For the CDR3, the DNA is TGTGCCAGCACCAAGGGGCTAGTCCAAATCGATGAGCAGTTCTTC.

The rearrangement joins TRBV7-9 to TRBJ1-4; D gene ambiguous. Trimming took 1 base from V and 1 from J, leaving 10 bases between them. The CDR3 is 16 amino acids. CDR1 SEHNR and CDR2 FQNEAQ come from the germline V gene (reference sequence). CDR3 sequence (DNA): TGTGCCAGCAGCTTAGGAGGAGGAATAACTAATGAAAAACTGTTTTTT. Translated: CASSLGGGITNEKLFF. The full variable domain, rest sourced from reference TRBV7-9 and TRBJ1-4, is DTGVSQNPRHKITKRGQNVTFRCDPISEHNRLYWYRQTLGQGPEFLTYFQNEAQLEKSRLLSDRFSAERPKGSFSTLEIQRTEQGDSAMYLCASSLGGGITNEKLFFGSGTQLSVL.

In this sample, this clone turned up a few times. The J gene is TRBJ2-7, the V gene TRBV5-1; a possible D gene is TRBD2 (7 bases). The CDR3 length is 14 residues. The germline V gene encodes CDR1 SGHRS and CDR2 YFSETQ. With 3 bases removed from V and 6 bases from J, the gap between germline ends came to 16 bases. The CDR3 is CASSSPGGGGEQYF. DNA of the CDR3: TGCGCCAGCAGCTCCCCTGGGGGAGGGGGCGAGCAGTACTTC.

The chain has TRBV2 and TRBJ2-2; tentative D call: TRBD2 (7 bases). V was pared by 8 bases and J by 1 base, with 14 bases between. The CDR3 extends over 15 amino acids. Germline assignment: CDR1 SNHLY and CDR2 FYNNEI. CDR3 amino acids: CASSGGTMNTGELFF. CDR3 in DNA: TGTGCCAGCTCGGGGGGCACAATGAACACCGGGGAGCTGTTTTTT.

This chain joins TRBV4-3 and TRBJ2-3; no clear D gene. Trimming cost V 4 bases and J 6 bases, with 14 bases left between them. Germline lookup yields CDR1 LGHNA and CDR2 YSLEER. The CDR3 totals 14 residues. CDR3: CASSLSVSPDTQYF. In nucleotides, the CDR3 is TGCGCCAGCAGCCTATCAGTCAGTCCGGATACGCAGTATTTT.

This clone was counted between two and nine times. The chain combines TRBV27 with TRBJ2-7; 8 nucleotides match TRBD2. The CDR3 is 14 amino acids. Germline loops: CDR1 MNHEY, CDR2 SMNVEV (reference sequence). V lost 3 bases and J lost 3; bases outside the gene matches: 4. The CDR3: CASSLISGIYEQYF. For the CDR3, the DNA is TGTGCCAGCAGTTTGATTAGCGGGATCTACGAGCAGTACTTC.

V and J are TRBV18 and TRBJ1-3, with TRBD1 identical over 7 bases. The V segment lost 2 bases and the J segment 0 bases; nucleotides outside the gene matches: 4. The CDR3 totals 16 residues. In germline, CDR1 is KGHSH, CDR2 LQKENI. The CDR3 DNA reads TGTGCCAGCTCACCAAAAGGGGGCCTCTCTGGAAACACCATATATTTT. Protein: CASSPKGGLSGNTIYF.

This chain links TRBV6-5 with TRBJ2-7, with a possible D match to TRBD1 (5 bases). The length of the CDR3 is 14 residues. The germline V gene has CDR1 MNHEY and CDR2 SVGAGI. V was pared by 6 bases and J by 3 bases, with 15 bases between. CDR3 sequence: CASRPTGDLYEQYF. DNA of the CDR3: TGTGCCAGCAGACCAACAGGCGACCTCTACGAGCAGTACTTC.

The chain carries TRBV5-1 and TRBJ2-1, with 9 bases lining up with TRBD2. Germline V CDR1 and CDR2: SGHRS, YFSETQ. This CDR3 is 15 amino acids long. Unmatched junction bases numbered 4, after V lost 2 bases and J lost 4 bases. The CDR3 here is CASSFSTSGYNEQFF. CDR3 nucleotides: TGCGCCAGCAGCTTTTCAACTAGCGGGTACAATGAGCAGTTCTTC.

V usage is TRBV28 and J usage is TRBJ2-6; a possible D gene is TRBD1 (6 bases). The germline CDR1 and CDR2 sequences are MDHEN and SYDVKM. Between the trimmed V and J ends, which lost 7 bases and 0 bases, there was a span of 19 bases. The CDR3 is 18 residues long. CDR3 protein: CASTTWDTESSGANVLTF. Written as DNA, the CDR3 is TGTGCCAGCACCACCTGGGACACCGAGAGCTCTGGGGCCAACGTCCTGACTTTC.

This chain links TRBV4-3 with TRBJ2-3; 14 positions match TRBD2. The CDR3 loop spans 18 amino acids. Trimming took 1 base from V and 6 from J; bases not matched to a gene: 9. Germline loops: CDR1 LGHNA, CDR2 YSLEER. For the CDR3, the DNA is TGCGCCAGCAGCCAAGTAGGGACTAGCGGGAGTGGTGGGGATACGCAGTATTTT. Protein product: CASSQVGTSGSGGDTQYF.